These T cell receptor beta chains were read from a single sample in a study of CD8+ T cells in alopecia areata. Clones were read by immunoSEQ multiplex PCR, and TCRdb kept only the in-frame ones, dropping some. The table shows approximately 82,000 clones, with approximately 50% occurring only once. Source material: NKG2D-high CD8+ T cells sorted from blood. These TCRs come from a human donor with alopecia areata. Both conserved end residues are trimmed from each CDR3. Some rows mark clone size as missing; the rest say once, few, many or name a class of expanded clone.

v_gene: TRBV5-1
abundance: NA
CDR3aa: ASSFGGRYTEAF

v_gene: TRBV4-3
abundance: NA
CDR3aa: ASSDVPRSYEQY

v_gene: TRBV12-5
abundance: NA
CDR3aa: ASGLYDGYSGNTIY

v_gene: TRBV5-1
abundance: NA
CDR3aa: ASSLELFYEQY

v_gene: TRBV30
abundance: NA
CDR3aa: AWSSTSGEQF

v_gene: TRBV2
abundance: once
CDR3aa: ASSEGTENIQY

v_gene: TRBV2
abundance: NA
CDR3aa: ASSEARVSNTEAF

v_gene: TRBV7-9
abundance: NA
CDR3aa: ASDPGGGYT

v_gene: TRBV12-5
abundance: NA
CDR3aa: ASGPGDLDVLT

v_gene: TRBV29-1
abundance: few
CDR3aa: SVEQENTEAF

v_gene: TRBV29-1
abundance: few
CDR3aa: SGGEGGPYEQY

v_gene: TRBV29-1
abundance: few
CDR3aa: SVDPKRRDTQY

v_gene: TRBV27
abundance: NA
CDR3aa: ASSQGETQY

v_gene: TRBV2
abundance: NA
CDR3aa: ATLSRDPSYEQY

v_gene: TRBV30
abundance: once
CDR3aa: AWSGHVRVAAYNEQF

v_gene: TRBV5-1
abundance: NA
CDR3aa: ASSLSGSSEQF

v_gene: TRBV27
abundance: NA
CDR3aa: ASWGTEAF

v_gene: TRBV30
abundance: NA
CDR3aa: AWSLPRDRDLYGYT

v_gene: TRBV7-9
abundance: NA
CDR3aa: ASSSTSHEQF

v_gene: TRBV28
abundance: NA
CDR3aa: ASSFAGGDEQF

v_gene: TRBV27
abundance: NA
CDR3aa: ASSPQGVLSYEQY

v_gene: TRBV2
abundance: NA
CDR3aa: ATVVFTGELF

v_gene: TRBV27
abundance: NA
CDR3aa: ASSLSTDQETQY

v_gene: TRBV7-6
abundance: NA
CDR3aa: ASSNGLAPYNEQF

v_gene: TRBV12-5
abundance: NA
CDR3aa: ASGLVPRGWHEQY

v_gene: TRBV6-5
abundance: NA
CDR3aa: ASSYEGSSTEAF

v_gene: TRBV6-5
abundance: NA
CDR3aa: ASSTDIDQPQH

v_gene: TRBV27
abundance: NA
CDR3aa: ASSFSRGNNEQF

v_gene: TRBV7-9
abundance: NA
CDR3aa: ASSLSIAGPGLRVDEQF

v_gene: TRBV7-9
abundance: NA
CDR3aa: ASSLESYEQY

v_gene: TRBV2
abundance: NA
CDR3aa: ASSFQAVASGTLANEQF

v_gene: TRBV2
abundance: NA
CDR3aa: ATGGPINTQY

v_gene: TRBV27
abundance: few
CDR3aa: ASSYAATGNSPLH

v_gene: TRBV29-1
abundance: NA
CDR3aa: SVEAAVKNTEAF

v_gene: TRBV4-1
abundance: NA
CDR3aa: ASSQDQVGTSGYNEQF

v_gene: TRBV27
abundance: NA
CDR3aa: ASSLAGDLSLSEQY

v_gene: TRBV5-1
abundance: NA
CDR3aa: ASFGEAYEQY

v_gene: TRBV28
abundance: NA
CDR3aa: ASSPRLNEQF

v_gene: TRBV12-5
abundance: NA
CDR3aa: ASGLLSAREQY

v_gene: TRBV7-8
abundance: NA
CDR3aa: ASSPSTYEQY

v_gene: TRBV2
abundance: NA
CDR3aa: ASRYRVAGYT

v_gene: TRBV9
abundance: NA
CDR3aa: ASSVQGMGETQY

v_gene: TRBV29-1
abundance: few
CDR3aa: SVPQGRQGSSSETQY

v_gene: TRBV14
abundance: medium-sized
CDR3aa: ASTQAGGYEQY

v_gene: TRBV7-2
abundance: few
CDR3aa: ASSPTWTGSDTQY

v_gene: TRBV29-1
abundance: few
CDR3aa: SVHTYEQY

v_gene: TRBV28
abundance: NA
CDR3aa: ASSLGQGYVRTYEQY

v_gene: TRBV4-1
abundance: NA
CDR3aa: ASSQDGGSYEQY

v_gene: TRBV5-6
abundance: NA
CDR3aa: ASSFGGYNEQF

v_gene: TRBV29-1
abundance: NA
CDR3aa: SVIFEETQY

v_gene: TRBV19
abundance: few
CDR3aa: ATTPGPGNEKLF

v_gene: TRBV27
abundance: NA
CDR3aa: ASSFLRGPSTEAF

v_gene: TRBV6-5
abundance: NA
CDR3aa: ASSFGMNYGYT

v_gene: TRBV29-1
abundance: few
CDR3aa: SVDTGELF

v_gene: TRBV5-6
abundance: NA
CDR3aa: ASSLGPGHPNYGYT

v_gene: TRBV14
abundance: NA
CDR3aa: ASSDRDPLNNEQF